These 16 T cell receptor beta chains share one sample of origin, sequenced in a study of blood T cell repertoires in COVID-19. Data came from immunoSEQ multiplex PCR; TCRdb stores just in-frame clones and leaves some out. This sample has tens of thousands of clones, with approximately 90% found just once. The sample comprised peripheral blood. Source of these receptors: a woman aged 45-60 years with acute or convalescent COVID-19.

This chain joins TRBV29-1 and TRBJ2-7, with 11 bases aligning to TRBD2. There are 15 residues in the CDR3. The germline V gene encodes CDR1 SQVTM and CDR2 ANQGSEA. The junction had 8 bases not matched to a gene; V was cut back by 5 bases and J by 2 bases. CDR3 sequence: CSVPTTSGGTYEQYF. The DNA of the CDR3 is TGCAGCGTTCCCACTACTAGCGGGGGCACCTACGAGCAGTACTTC.

The gene calls are TRBV28 and TRBJ2-1; unclear D gene. CDR3 length equals 12 residues. Germline CDR1 MDHEN, CDR2 SYDVKM. V shed 6 bases and J shed 10 bases, with 13 bases lying between them. The CDR3 loop is CASSLLMPEQFF. The CDR3 coding sequence is TGTGCCAGCAGCCTCCTAATGCCCGAGCAGTTCTTC.

The V gene is TRBV7-6, the J gene TRBJ2-5, with TRBD2 matching over 9 bases. The CDR3 runs 15 residues. The V and J ends lost 6 bases and 5 bases, in that order; junction bases with no gene match: 10. The germline V gene has CDR1 SGHVS and CDR2 FNYEAQ. The CDR3 DNA follows: TGTGCCAGCAGTCGCGGGACTAGCCTCTTTGAGACCCAGTACTTC. This gives the protein CASSRGTSLFETQYF.

The chain employs TRBV19 and TRBJ1-5; D unresolved. From germline, CDR1 is LNHDA and CDR2 SQIVND (reference sequence). Trimming shortened V by 4 bases and J by 5 bases, and 15 bases separated the two germline ends. The CDR3 has 15 residues. Here the CDR3 DNA reads TGTGCCAGTAGTAGATCTTATCGGGTTGATCAGCCCCAGCATTTT. Translating it yields CASSRSYRVDQPQHF.

This chain links TRBV10-3 with TRBJ2-6; 7 bases match TRBD1. The germline V gene has CDR1 ENHRY and CDR2 SYGVKD. The junction had 7 bases not matched to a gene; V was cut back by 4 bases and J by 1 base. The CDR3 is 17 amino acids. The CDR3 loop is CAISAWTGASGANVLTF. For the CDR3, the DNA is TGTGCCATCAGTGCGTGGACAGGTGCTTCTGGGGCCAACGTCCTGACTTTC.

The chain joins TRBV7-2 to TRBJ2-7, with 9 bases fitting TRBD2. With V trimmed by 2 bases and J by 4 bases, 12 bases remained unmatched. The CDR3 length is 17 residues. The germline CDR1 and CDR2 sequences are SGHTA and FQGNSA. The CDR3 DNA reads TGTGCCAGCAGCTTATTCGGGCCCCTAGCGGGATCTTACGAGCAGTACTTC. It encodes CASSLFGPLAGSYEQYF.

The CDR3 coding sequence is TGTGCCAGCAATGAGGGAGGACGGTACGAGCAGTACTTC. This gives the protein CASNEGGRYEQYF. The genes are TRBV2 and TRBJ2-7; D is perhaps TRBD2 (6 bases). V was pared by 7 bases and J by 4 bases, with 14 bases between. Germline-derived CDR1 and CDR2 are SNHLY and FYNNEI. This CDR3 has 13 amino acids.

The chain couples TRBV4-1 to TRBJ2-7; 7 nucleotides match TRBD2. Germline lookup yields CDR1 MGHRA and CDR2 YSYEKL. This CDR3 has 16 amino acids. V was pared by 1 base and J by 0 bases, with 6 bases of the junction left unmatched. CDR3 region: CASSQGTGTTSYEQYF. The CDR3 DNA follows: TGCGCCAGCAGCCAAGGCACCGGGACTACCTCCTACGAGCAGTACTTC.

The CDR3, as DNA: TGTGCCAGCAGTTACAGCGAGGGTGAGCAGTACTTC. This codes for CASSYSEGEQYF. This rearrangement joins TRBV6-6 to TRBJ2-7; D perhaps matches TRBD2 (5 bases). The length of the CDR3 is 12 residues. Germline loops: CDR1 MNHNY, CDR2 SVGAGI (reference sequence). V was pared by 2 bases and J by 7 bases, with 9 bases between.

The chain combines TRBV29-1 with TRBJ2-3, with 9 bases identical to TRBD1. J lost 3 bases, V lost 6 bases, and 7 bases had no gene match. The CDR3 extends over 14 amino acids. Germline CDR1 is SQVTM and CDR2 is ANQGSEA. CDR3 DNA: TGCAGCGTCCAAAACAGGGGGCTAACAGATACGCAGTATTTT. Its protein is CSVQNRGLTDTQYF.

This chain joins TRBV13 and TRBJ2-7, with no clear D. CDR1 and CDR2 (germline): PRHDT, FYEKMQ (reference sequence). The CDR3 length is 15 residues. Trimming pared 0 bases from V and 6 bases from J, leaving 15 bases between. The CDR3 coding sequence is TGTGCCAGCAGCTTAGGCTCCTTTTCCCGAGCCGAGCAGTACTTC. It codes for CASSLGSFSRAEQYF.

The chain recombines TRBV5-5 with TRBJ1-1, with a tentative D call TRBD1 (5 bases). This CDR3 has 12 amino acids. Trimming stripped 2 bases from V and 3 bases from J, with 5 bases between. Germline lookup yields CDR1 SGHKS and CDR2 YYEKEE (reference sequence). The CDR3: CASSLGDTEAFF. The CDR3 bases are TGTGCCAGCAGCTTAGGGGACACTGAAGCTTTCTTT.

This clone has a handful of counts. The rearrangement joins TRBV19 to TRBJ1-1, with D perhaps TRBD1 (5 bases). The CDR3 spans 15 residues. CDR1 is LNHDA and CDR2 is SQIVND in the germline V gene (reference sequence). The germline V and J ends were trimmed by 7 bases and 4 bases, with 19 bases remaining between them. The CDR3 region is CASIIRGARATEAFF. The DNA of the CDR3 is TGTGCCAGTATCATCCGCGGGGCCAGGGCCACTGAAGCTTTCTTT.

The gene calls are TRBV9 and TRBJ1-1; 8 bases line up with TRBD1. Germline V CDR1 and CDR2: SGDLS, YYNGEE. V was clipped by 4 bases and J by 7 bases; unmatched bases: 12. This CDR3 region has 15 residues. CDR3: CASSRSGTGVHEAFF. The CDR3 region has the DNA TGTGCCAGCAGCCGTAGTGGGACAGGTGTCCATGAAGCTTTCTTT.

This clone was detected a few times. Different DNA sequences within this sample yield the same CDR3. The V call is TRBV5-5, the J call TRBJ1-2; D is undetermined. V gave up 0 bases and J gave up 1 base, with 4 bases separating them. The CDR3 is 13 amino acids. The germline CDR1 and CDR2 sequences are SGHKS and YYEKEE (reference sequence). The CDR3 here is CASSLAVNYGYTF. The CDR3, as DNA: TGTGCCAGCAGCTTGGCGGTTAACTATGGCTACACCTTC.

V is TRBV7-3 and J is TRBJ2-7; a possible D gene is TRBD1 (5 bases). From germline, CDR1 is SGHTA and CDR2 FQGTGA. V lost 2 bases and J lost 2, with 16 bases in between. This CDR3 spans 16 amino acids. CDR3 DNA: TGTGCCAGCAGCTTAGTCTGCAGGGATTTAACCTACGAGCAGTACTTC. Translation: CASSLVCRDLTYEQYF.